The 17 T cell receptor beta chains below come from one sample, sequenced in a study of shared clonotypes between healthy human individuals (TCRdb year 2020). Receptor amplification or capture employed the immunoSEQ multiplex PCR assay. Drawn from immuneACCESS, this table holds only the in-frame rearrangements with V and J called that TCRdb kept. Clones are partly lost; checked studies trace under half to an unresolved V gene and leave the rest unexplained. Here the sample has 450,000 to 500,000 clones; 79% occur a single time. 12% of the sample belongs to the ten largest clones. Sequencing was performed on PBMCs. The receptors shown here come from a woman aged 40 to 50 in good health. Some clones in this sample may be carry-over from other donors' samples.

The chain is built from TRBV7-6 and TRBJ1-6, with a weak D call TRBD1 (5 bases). Germline V gene sequence: CDR1 SGHVS, CDR2 FNYEAQ. This CDR3 contains 12 residues. The V gene lost 5 bases and the J gene lost 8 bases, with 7 bases spanning the gap. The CDR3 spells CASSPRDSPLHF. CDR3 sequence (DNA): TGTGCCAGCAGCCCCAGGGATTCACCCCTCCACTTT.

In its sample, this clone was seen a few times. This chain uses TRBV9 with TRBJ2-5; tentative D call: TRBD2 (6 bases). The better agreement between TRBJ2-7 and the DNA end casts doubt on the J call. Germline V CDR1 and CDR2: SGDLS, YYNGEE. The CDR3 is made up of 14 amino acids. The CDR3 DNA sequence: TGTGCCAGCAGCGTCTCTAGCGCCTCCTACGAGCAGTACTTC. This encodes CASSVSSASYEQYF.

The V and J genes are TRBV11-3 and TRBJ2-5, with 7 nucleotides matching TRBD1. V trimming: 3 bases; J trimming: 3 bases; junction bases outside the gene matches: 1. Germline V gene lookup returns CDR1 SGHNT and CDR2 YENEEA. CDR3 size: 13 residues. CDR3 region: CASSFDREETQYF. CDR3 DNA sequence: TGTGCCAGCAGCTTCGACAGGGAAGAGACCCAGTACTTC.

V gene TRBV7-9 combines with J gene TRBJ1-1; D is ambiguous. Per the germline V gene, CDR1 is SEHNR and CDR2 is FQNEAQ (reference sequence). V was cut by 2 bases and J by 2 bases, with 12 bases left in between. This CDR3 spans 15 amino acids. CDR3 coding DNA: TGTGCCAGCAGCTTAATGGGCAGTCCTAACACTGAAGCTTTCTTT. This encodes CASSLMGSPNTEAFF.

A word on this clone: A read error may explain this, as a much larger clone is one base away. The chain couples TRBV7-8 to TRBJ2-3; D might be TRBD2 (5 bases). The CDR3 spans 14 residues. The germline V and J ends were trimmed by 5 bases and 1 base, with 10 bases remaining between them. Per the germline V gene, CDR1 is SGHVS and CDR2 is FQNEAQ. The CDR3 region has the DNA TGTGCCAGCAGCGCCGGGATTGGCACAGATACGCAGTATTTT. It specifies CASSAGIGTDTQYF.

The chain has TRBV15 and TRBJ2-6; 7 bases map to TRBD1. The germline CDR1 and CDR2 sequences are LNHNV and YYDKDF (reference sequence). J lost 3 bases, V lost 3 bases, and 11 bases had no gene match. The CDR3 has 18 amino acids. CDR3 region: CATSSEPKGAYGANVLTF. The CDR3, as DNA: TGTGCCACCAGCAGCGAACCCAAGGGGGCGTATGGGGCCAACGTCCTGACTTTC.

The chain carries TRBV5-1 and TRBJ1-4; tentatively, D is TRBD1 (5 bases). CDR3 size: 14 residues. CDR1 is SGHRS and CDR2 is YFSETQ in the germline V gene. Trimming pared 4 bases from V and 3 bases from J, leaving 10 bases between. The CDR3 DNA reads TGCGCCAGCAGCCTAGGGGATTCTAATGAAAAACTGTTTTTT. Translating it yields CASSLGDSNEKLFF. The whole variable domain, filled in from reference TRBV5-1 and TRBJ1-4, reads KAGVTQTPRYLIKTRGQQVTLSCSPISGHRSVSWYQQTPGQGLQFLFEYFSETQRNKGNFPGRFSGRQFSNSRSEMNVSTLELGDSALYLCASSLGDSNEKLFFGSGTQLSVL.

This chain uses TRBV11-2 with TRBJ2-1; D is undetermined. Per germline, CDR1 SGHAT and CDR2 FQNNGV. Trimming stripped 2 bases from V and 1 base from J, with 9 bases between. The CDR3 totals 15 residues. The CDR3, as DNA: TGTGCCAGCAGCTTAATGAGTTTTTCCTACAATGAGCAGTTCTTC. It encodes CASSLMSFSYNEQFF.

The J gene is TRBJ2-5, the V gene TRBV6-4; D remains unclear. TRBJ2-7 explains the end of the DNA better; the J call may be wrong. The CDR3 runs 12 residues. The germline V gene has CDR1 MRHNA and CDR2 SNTAGT. The CDR3 DNA reads TGTGCCAGCAGTGACTCTCGGTACGAGCAGTACTTC. This sequence encodes CASSDSRYEQYF.

The chain uses TRBV1 and TRBJ1-2; the table's D gene call, TRBD1, was not cross checked with the DNA. TRBV1 is given as a pseudogene. The CDR3 has 19 amino acids. In DNA, the CDR3 is TGCACCAGCAGCCAAAAGAAGGGACAGGGTCCGTTTGTGGCTTATGGCTACACCTTC. The encoded protein is CTSSQKKGQGPFVAYGYTF.

V and J are TRBV6-6 and TRBJ2-1; perhaps TRBD1 as D (6 bases). From germline, CDR1 is MNHNY and CDR2 SVGAGI (reference sequence). Trimming pared 6 bases from V and 0 bases from J, leaving 15 bases between. The length of the CDR3 is 16 residues. As DNA, the CDR3 is TGTGCCAGCAGGGGCTTAACAGGGAGCTCCTACAATGAGCAGTTCTTC. This gives the protein CASRGLTGSSYNEQFF.

The V call is TRBV4-1, the J call TRBJ2-4, with TRBD2 matching over 12 bases. Germline V gives CDR1 MGHRA, CDR2 YSYEKL. CDR3 size: 18 residues. Germline trimming cut 1 base from V and 6 bases from J; bases unmatched to any gene: 10. The CDR3, as DNA: TGCGCCAGCAGCCAAGTCCTAGCGGGAGGGCGATCCGGAAACATTCAGTACTTC. It yields the protein CASSQVLAGGRSGNIQYF.

This chain joins TRBV28 and TRBJ2-7, with 9 bases identical to TRBD1. Trimming removed 5 bases from V and 3 bases from J; junction bases left unmatched: 5. CDR1 is MDHEN, CDR2 SYDVKM, per germline. There are 14 residues in the CDR3. This CDR3 is CASSAGQGLYEQYF. In DNA form, the CDR3 reads TGTGCCAGCAGTGCGGGACAGGGACTCTACGAGCAGTACTTC.

This clone came up a few times. The J gene is TRBJ1-1, the V gene TRBV10-3, with 8 bases fitting TRBD1. The CDR3 totals 14 residues. Germline-derived CDR1 and CDR2 are ENHRY and SYGVKD. The V gene end was trimmed by 0 bases and the J gene end by 14 bases; junction bases not matched to a gene: 11. The CDR3 sequence is CAISESDARDRSFF. DNA for the CDR3: TGTGCCATCAGTGAGTCAGATGCCCGGGACAGGTCCTTCTTT.

Concerning this clone itself: A much more abundant neighbour one base away suggests this may be a read error. V is TRBV9 and J is TRBJ2-2; 8 bases match TRBD2. The V gene end was trimmed by 4 bases and the J gene end by 6 bases; junction bases not matched to a gene: 11. The germline V gene has CDR1 SGDLS and CDR2 YYNGEE. CDR3 length equals 16 residues. CDR3 amino acids: CASSIVAGGSAGELFF. The CDR3 DNA is TGTGCCAGCAGCATTGTGGCGGGAGGTTCTGCCGGGGAGCTGTTTTTT.

This chain uses TRBV4-2 with TRBJ2-3; 8 positions match TRBD2. This CDR3 has 15 residues. CDR1 and CDR2 (germline): LGHNA, YNFKEQ. V lost 5 bases, J lost 2 bases, and 6 bases stayed unmatched. The CDR3 here is CASSTTGGATDTQYF. Written as DNA, the CDR3 is TGTGCCAGCAGCACGACGGGGGGGGCCACAGATACGCAGTATTTT.

This clone was observed a single time. V is TRBV4-1 and J is TRBJ1-5; possible D gene TRBD1, 5 bases. Per germline, CDR1 MGHRA and CDR2 YSYEKL. The CDR3 is 15 amino acids. V was trimmed by 1 base and J by 10 bases, leaving 17 bases between them. As DNA, the CDR3 is TGCGCCAGCAGCCAAGCTAACCCAGGAGGGGAACCCCAGCATTTT. Translation gives CASSQANPGGEPQHF.